The source of this TCR beta chain is a study of human T cells and chemical hapten exposure. On the study more broadly: Patients, largely female, had alopecia areata, totalis or universalis.

This CDR3 region has 17 residues. J gave up 2 bases and V 3 bases, and 11 bases lay outside the gene matches. Germline loops: CDR1 SGHDT, CDR2 YYEEEE. Individual cDNA molecules in this library carried unique molecular identifiers. TCRdb redid the calling of the RACE reads with MiXCR, one entry per CDR3 protein. The data hold over 300,000 distinct CDR3 sequences, with less than 6.5% observed a single time. The time point denotes: pre-sensitization, week 0. Documented treatment: therapeutic diphenylcyclopropenone sensitization with weekly scalp DPC. This sequence originates from a woman in her forties or fifties with alopecia areata. Some clones in this sample may be carry-over from other donors' samples. The chain links TRBV5-6 to TRBJ1-5; the match to TRBD1 covers 7 bases. This specimen consisted of whole blood, obtained in connection with sensitization to the hapten diphenylcyclopropenone (DPC). CDR3 amino acids: CASSSYRGTYGNQPQHF. CDR3 DNA: TGTGCCAGCAGCTCCTACAGGGGCACGTATGGCAATCAGCCCCAGCATTTT.